The 8 T cell receptor beta chains below all came from one sample that was sequenced in a study of T-cell memory formation after mild COVID-19. TCRdb passed the 5' RACE reads through MiXCR, listing each CDR3 protein once. This table holds about 190,000 distinct CDR3 sequences, 18% found once. Sequenced: PBMCs or a T cell subset sorted from them (not recorded which). Receptors originate from an adult woman who had mild COVID-19 (a few samples of this study predate the infection). Cell type and time point are not known.

V usage is TRBV5-1 and J usage is TRBJ2-7; 7 bases are a match to TRBD1. Germline V gene sequence: CDR1 SGHRS, CDR2 YFSETQ. V was clipped by 2 bases and J by 6 bases; unmatched bases: 5. CDR3 length: 13 amino acids. The CDR3 here is CASSLGQDSEQYF. In nucleotides, the CDR3 is TGCGCCAGCAGCTTAGGACAGGATTCCGAGCAGTACTTC.

The V call is TRBV12-3 or TRBV12-4, the J call TRBJ2-1; D may be TRBD1 (6 bases). The CDR3 sequence is 14 residues long. V was shortened by 5 bases and J by 5 bases, with 13 bases between the two germline ends. CDR3 coding DNA: TGTGCCAGCAGTCCGGGCTGGGGGCACAATGAGCAGTTCTTC. As protein: CASSPGWGHNEQFF.

This chain links TRBV30 with TRBJ1-6; D is uncertain. Germline V CDR1 and CDR2: GTSNPN, SVGIG (reference sequence). Trimming removed 3 bases from V and 5 bases from J, with 8 bases in between. The CDR3 totals 13 residues. CDR3 protein: CAWRGWNNSPLHF. DNA of the CDR3: TGTGCCTGGAGGGGATGGAATAATTCACCCCTCCACTTT.

This clonotype came up a few times. The chain combines TRBV4-3 with TRBJ1-2; perhaps TRBD1 as D (5 bases). CDR1 is LGHNA and CDR2 is YSLEER in the germline V gene. Between the trimmed V and J ends, which lost 4 bases and 4 bases, there was a span of 13 bases. There are 14 residues in the CDR3. CDR3 protein: CASSRTTGIYGYTF. CDR3 in DNA: TGCGCCAGCAGCCGGACAACGGGAATCTATGGCTACACCTTC.

The sample holds a few counts of this clonotype. The V and J genes are TRBV5-4 and TRBJ2-5; D remains unclear. V was pared by 4 bases and J by 2 bases, with 12 bases between. The germline CDR1 and CDR2 sequences are SGHNT and YYREEE (reference sequence). The CDR3 totals 14 residues. Written as DNA, the CDR3 is TGTGCCAGCAGCCACCACACCGTTCAAGAGACCCAGTACTTC. Protein: CASSHHTVQETQYF.

V gene TRBV12-3 or TRBV12-4 combines with J gene TRBJ1-2; 9 bases align to TRBD1. V shed 10 bases and J 6 bases; nucleotides not matched to a gene: 21. This CDR3 spans 17 amino acids. The CDR3 loop reads CAIPARGTGPVKDGYTF. CDR3 nucleotide sequence: TGTGCCATCCCCGCCCGCGGGACAGGGCCGGTGAAGGATGGCTACACCTTC.

This chain connects TRBV12-3 or TRBV12-4 to TRBJ2-2; 8 nucleotides match TRBD1. The CDR3 is 17 amino acids. Unmatched junction bases numbered 11, after V lost 5 bases and J lost 3 bases. In DNA, the CDR3 is TGTGCCAGCAGTCCAGTTTGGGACAGGAGGTACACCGGGGAGCTGTTTTTT. Translated: CASSPVWDRRYTGELFF.

This clonotype was seen only a few times. The rearrangement links TRBV20-1 to TRBJ1-5, with 10 bases aligning to TRBD1. CDR3 length: 14 residues. V dropped 3 bases and J dropped 6; count of bases not matched to a gene: 5. Per germline, CDR1 DFQATT and CDR2 SNEGSKA (reference sequence). CDR3 DNA sequence: TGCAGTGCTAGCCCCGGGACAGGGGTTCAGCCCCAGCATTTT. It specifies CSASPGTGVQPQHF.